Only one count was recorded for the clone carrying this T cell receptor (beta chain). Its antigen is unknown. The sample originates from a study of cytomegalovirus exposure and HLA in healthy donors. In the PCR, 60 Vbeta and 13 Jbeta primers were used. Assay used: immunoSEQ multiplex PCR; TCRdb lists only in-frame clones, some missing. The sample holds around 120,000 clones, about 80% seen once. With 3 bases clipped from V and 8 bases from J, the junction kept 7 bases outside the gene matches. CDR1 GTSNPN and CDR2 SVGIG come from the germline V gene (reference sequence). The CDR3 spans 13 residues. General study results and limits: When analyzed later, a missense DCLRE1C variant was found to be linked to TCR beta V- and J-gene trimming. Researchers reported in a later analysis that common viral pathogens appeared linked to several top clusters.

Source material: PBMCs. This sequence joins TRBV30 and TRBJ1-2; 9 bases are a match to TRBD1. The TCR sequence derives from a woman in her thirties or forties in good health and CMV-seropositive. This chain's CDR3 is CAWRQGAYAGYTF. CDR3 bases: TGTGCCTGGAGACAGGGGGCCTATGCCGGCTACACCTTC. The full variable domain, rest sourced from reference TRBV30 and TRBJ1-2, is SQTIHQWPATLVQPVGSPLSLECTVEGTSNPNLYWYRQAAGRGLQLLFYSVGIGQISSEVPQNLSASRPQDRQFILSSKKLLLSDSGFYLCAWRQGAYAGYTFGSGTRLTVV.